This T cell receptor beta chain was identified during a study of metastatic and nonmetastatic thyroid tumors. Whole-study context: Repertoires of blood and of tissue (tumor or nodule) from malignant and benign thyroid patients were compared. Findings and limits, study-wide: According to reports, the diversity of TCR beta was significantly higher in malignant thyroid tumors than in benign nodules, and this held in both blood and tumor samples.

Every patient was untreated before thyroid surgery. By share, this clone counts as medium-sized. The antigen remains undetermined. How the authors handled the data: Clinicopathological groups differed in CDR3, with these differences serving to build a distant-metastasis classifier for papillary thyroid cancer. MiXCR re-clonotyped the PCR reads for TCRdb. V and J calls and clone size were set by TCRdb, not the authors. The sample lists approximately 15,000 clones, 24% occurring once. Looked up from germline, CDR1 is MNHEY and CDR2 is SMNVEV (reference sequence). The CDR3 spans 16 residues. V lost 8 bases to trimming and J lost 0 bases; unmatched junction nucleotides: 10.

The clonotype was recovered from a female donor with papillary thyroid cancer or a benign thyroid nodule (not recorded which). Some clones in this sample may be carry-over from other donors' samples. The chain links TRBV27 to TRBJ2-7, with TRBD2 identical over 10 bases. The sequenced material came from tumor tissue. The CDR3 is CASLPRWTSGSYEQYF. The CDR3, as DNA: TGTGCCAGCCTTCCTCGATGGACTAGCGGCTCCTACGAGCAGTACTTC.